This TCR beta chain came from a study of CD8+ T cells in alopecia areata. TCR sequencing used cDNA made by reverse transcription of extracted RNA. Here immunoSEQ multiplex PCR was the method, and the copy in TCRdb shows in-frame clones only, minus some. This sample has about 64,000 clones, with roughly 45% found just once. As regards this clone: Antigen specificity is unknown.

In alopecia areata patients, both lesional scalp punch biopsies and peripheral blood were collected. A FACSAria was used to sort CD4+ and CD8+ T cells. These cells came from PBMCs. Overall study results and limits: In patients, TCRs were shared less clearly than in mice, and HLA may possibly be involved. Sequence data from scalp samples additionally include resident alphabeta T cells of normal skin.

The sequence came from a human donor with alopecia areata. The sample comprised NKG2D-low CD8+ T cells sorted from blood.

The CDR3 reads CASSRSAQSYNEQFF. The CDR3, as DNA: TGCGCCAGCAGCCGAAGCGCACAGTCCTACAATGAGCAGTTCTTC. J is TRBJ2-1 and V is TRBV4-3; D not certain. This CDR3 is built from 15 residues. Germline V CDR1 and CDR2: LGHNA, YSLEER. With 4 bases removed from V and 1 base from J, the gap between germline ends came to 11 bases.